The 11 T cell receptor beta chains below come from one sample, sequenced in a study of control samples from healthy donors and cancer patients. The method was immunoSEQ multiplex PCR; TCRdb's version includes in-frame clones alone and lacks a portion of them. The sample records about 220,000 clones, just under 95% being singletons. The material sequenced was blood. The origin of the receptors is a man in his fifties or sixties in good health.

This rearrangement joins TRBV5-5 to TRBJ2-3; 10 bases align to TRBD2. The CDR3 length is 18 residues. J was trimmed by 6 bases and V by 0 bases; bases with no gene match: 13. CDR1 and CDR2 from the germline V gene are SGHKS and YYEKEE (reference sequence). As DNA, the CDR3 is TGTGCCAGCAGCTTGGCCGGGCTAGCGGGGGTGTCAAGGGATACGCAGTATTTT. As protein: CASSLAGLAGVSRDTQYF.

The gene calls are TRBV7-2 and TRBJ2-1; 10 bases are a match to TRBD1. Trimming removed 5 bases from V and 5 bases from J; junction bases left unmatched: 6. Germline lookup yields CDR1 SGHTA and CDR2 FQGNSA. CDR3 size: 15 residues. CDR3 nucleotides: TGTGCCAGCAGCCGCCTGGGACAGGGGAACAATGAGCAGTTCTTC. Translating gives CASSRLGQGNNEQFF.

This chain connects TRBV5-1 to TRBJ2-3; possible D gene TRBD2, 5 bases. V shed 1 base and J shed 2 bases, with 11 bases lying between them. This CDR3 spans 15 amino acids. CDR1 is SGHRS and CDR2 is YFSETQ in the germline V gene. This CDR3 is CASSLTGENTDTQYF. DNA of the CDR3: TGCGCCAGCAGCTTGACCGGGGAGAACACAGATACGCAGTATTTT.

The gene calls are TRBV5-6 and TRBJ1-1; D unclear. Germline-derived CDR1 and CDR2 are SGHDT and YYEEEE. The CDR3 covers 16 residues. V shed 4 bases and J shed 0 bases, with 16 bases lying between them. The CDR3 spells CASSVGFGRLNTEAFF. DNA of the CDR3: TGTGCCAGCAGCGTCGGATTCGGACGTCTGAACACTGAAGCTTTCTTT.

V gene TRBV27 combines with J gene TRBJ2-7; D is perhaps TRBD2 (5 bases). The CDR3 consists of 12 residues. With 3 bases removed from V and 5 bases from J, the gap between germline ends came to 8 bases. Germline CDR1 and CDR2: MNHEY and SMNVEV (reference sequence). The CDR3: CASSFRGNEQYF. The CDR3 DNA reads TGTGCCAGCAGTTTTCGAGGGAACGAGCAGTACTTC.

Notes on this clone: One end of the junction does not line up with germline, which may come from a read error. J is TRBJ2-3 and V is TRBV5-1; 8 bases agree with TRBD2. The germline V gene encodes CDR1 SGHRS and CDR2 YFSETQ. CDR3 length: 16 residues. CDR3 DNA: TGCGCCAGCAGCTTGCAAGACGGGGGGGGCACGGATACGCAGTATTTT. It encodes CASSLQDGGGTDTQYF.

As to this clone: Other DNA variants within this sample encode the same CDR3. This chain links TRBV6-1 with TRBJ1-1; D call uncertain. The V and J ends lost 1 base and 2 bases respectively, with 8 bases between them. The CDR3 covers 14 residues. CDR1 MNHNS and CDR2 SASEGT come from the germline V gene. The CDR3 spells CASSEVGVNTEAFF. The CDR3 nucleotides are TGTGCCAGCAGTGAAGTGGGCGTAAACACTGAAGCTTTCTTT.

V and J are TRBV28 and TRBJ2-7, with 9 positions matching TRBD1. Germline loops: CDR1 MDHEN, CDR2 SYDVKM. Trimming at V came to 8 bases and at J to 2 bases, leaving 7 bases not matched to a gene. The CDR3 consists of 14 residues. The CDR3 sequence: CASSGQGGPYEQYF. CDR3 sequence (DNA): TGTGCCAGCTCGGGACAGGGAGGCCCCTACGAGCAGTACTTC.

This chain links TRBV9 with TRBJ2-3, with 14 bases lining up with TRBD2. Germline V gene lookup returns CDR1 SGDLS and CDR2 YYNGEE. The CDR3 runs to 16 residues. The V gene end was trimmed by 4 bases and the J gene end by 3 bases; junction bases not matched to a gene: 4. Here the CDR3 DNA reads TGTGCCAGCAGCCCACGGACTAGCGGGAGGACAGATACGCAGTATTTT. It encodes CASSPRTSGRTDTQYF.

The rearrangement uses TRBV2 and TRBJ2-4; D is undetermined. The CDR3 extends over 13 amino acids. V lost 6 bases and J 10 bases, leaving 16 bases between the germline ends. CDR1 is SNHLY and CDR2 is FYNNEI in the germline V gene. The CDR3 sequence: CASSLEREGIQYF. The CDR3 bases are TGTGCCAGCAGCCTCGAGCGAGAAGGAATTCAGTACTTC. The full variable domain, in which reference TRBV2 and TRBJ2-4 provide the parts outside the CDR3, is EPEVTQTPSHQVTQMGQEVILRCVPISNHLYFYWYRQILGQKVEFLVSFYNNEISEKSEIFDDQFSVERPDGSNFTLKIRSTKLEDSAMYFCASSLEREGIQYFGAGTRLSVL.

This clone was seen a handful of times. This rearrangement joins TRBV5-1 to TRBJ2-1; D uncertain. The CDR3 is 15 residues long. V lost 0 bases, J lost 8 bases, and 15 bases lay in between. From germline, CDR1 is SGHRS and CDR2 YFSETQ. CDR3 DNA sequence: TGCGCCAGCAGCTTGGAATCCCCTTTGGGCCATGAGCAGTTCTTC. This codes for CASSLESPLGHEQFF.